One and the same sample provided the 30 T cell receptor beta chains below, sequenced in a study of blood T cells in healthy people across ages. A sample-barcoded 5' primer and a J-beta primer mix were used in a second PCR of roughly 6 to 11 cycles. One entry per CDR3 protein, called by TCRdb with MiXCR from the 5' RACE reads. The sample yields roughly 570,000 distinct CDR3 sequences, roughly a quarter seen once. Sequenced sample: blood. The receptors originated from a woman aged 65 to 85 in good health.

The chain carries TRBV5-1 and TRBJ1-2; 7 bases match TRBD1. Germline loops: CDR1 SGHRS, CDR2 YFSETQ. J lost 1 base, V lost 3 bases, and 6 bases had no gene match. CDR3 length: 15 residues. CDR3 residues: CASSSPGQSNYGYTF. Here the CDR3 DNA reads TGCGCCAGCAGCTCGCCGGGACAGAGTAACTATGGCTACACCTTC.

V and J are TRBV5-1 and TRBJ1-1; D is uncertain. The V gene lost 3 bases and the J gene lost 0 bases, with 12 bases spanning the gap. Germline V gene lookup returns CDR1 SGHRS and CDR2 YFSETQ. The CDR3 loop spans 15 amino acids. This chain's CDR3 is CASSYTGGMNTEAFF. The CDR3, as DNA: TGCGCCAGCAGCTACACGGGAGGCATGAACACTGAAGCTTTCTTT.

This clonotype was seen just once. V usage is TRBV24-1 and J usage is TRBJ2-3, with D perhaps matching TRBD1 (6 bases). With 4 bases removed from V and 5 bases from J, the gap between germline ends came to 12 bases. Germline CDR1 is KGHDR and CDR2 is SFDVKD. This CDR3 has 14 amino acids. Written as DNA, the CDR3 is TGTGCCACCAGTGACTATAACAGGGAAGATACGCAGTATTTT. This codes for CATSDYNREDTQYF.

The genes are TRBV5-1 and TRBJ1-4; D is possibly TRBD1 (5 bases). Germline V gene lookup returns CDR1 SGHRS and CDR2 YFSETQ. The CDR3 consists of 15 residues. Trimming cost V 0 bases and J 2 bases, with 8 bases left between them. CDR3 nucleotides: TGCGCCAGCAGCTTGGGGGACGGCACTAATGAAAAACTGTTTTTT. This translates into CASSLGDGTNEKLFF.

The gene calls are TRBV12-3 or TRBV12-4 and TRBJ1-3; D is possibly TRBD1 (6 bases). This CDR3 is 14 amino acids long. Trimming shortened V by 5 bases and J by 5 bases, and 13 bases separated the two germline ends. Here the CDR3 reads CASSQPGVRNTIYF. In nucleotides, the CDR3 is TGTGCCAGCAGTCAACCAGGGGTCCGAAACACCATATATTTT.

With respect to this clonotype: The junction departs from germline at one end; a sequencing error may be responsible. The chain uses TRBV3-1 and TRBJ1-2, with 12 bases matching TRBD1. The germline V gene encodes CDR1 LGHDT and CDR2 YNNKEL (reference sequence). This CDR3 contains 15 residues. The CDR3 coding sequence is TGTGCCAGCACCCAAAGAGGGGGACAGGGGGCGAGCTACACCTTC. As protein: CASTQRGGQGASYTF. Supplemented by reference TRBV3-1 and TRBJ1-2, the full variable domain reads DTAVSQTPKYLVTQMGNDKSIKCEQNLGHDTMYWYKQDSKKFLKIMFSYNNKELIINETVPNRFSPKSPDKAHLNLHINSLELGDSAVYFCASTQRGGQGASYTFGSGTRLTVV.

The CDR3 reads CASSDGTDYGYTF. CDR3 DNA sequence: TGTGCCAGCAGTGATGGGACCGACTATGGCTACACCTTC. This rearrangement joins TRBV25-1 to TRBJ1-2, with a possible D match to TRBD1 (5 bases). Germline loops: CDR1 MGHDK, CDR2 SYGVNS. The CDR3 has 13 amino acids. V lost 3 bases and J lost 3, with 8 bases in between.

There are a few counts of this clonotype. The chain joins TRBV29-1 to TRBJ1-2; 7 bases align to TRBD1. Losses at the gene ends were 0 bases for V and 2 bases for J; bases not matched to a gene: 21. CDR1 and CDR2 from the germline V gene are SQVTM and ANQGSEA. CDR3 length: 20 amino acids. The CDR3 sequence is CSVEEFTKRDSKYLNYGYTF. The CDR3 region has the DNA TGCAGCGTTGAAGAATTCACAAAACGGGACAGCAAGTACTTAAACTATGGCTACACCTTC. Based on the CDR3 plus reference TRBV29-1 and TRBJ1-2, the full variable domain is SAVISQKPSRDICQRGTSLTIQCQVDSQVTMMFWYRQQPGQSLTLIATANQGSEATYESGFVIDKFPISRPNLTFSTLTVSNMSPEDSSIYLCSVEEFTKRDSKYLNYGYTFGSGTRLTVV.

In its sample, this clonotype was seen a few times. This CDR3 is CSASPPLLTGGETQYF. CDR3 sequence (DNA): TGCAGTGCTTCCCCCCCACTCCTCACAGGGGGAGAGACCCAGTACTTC. This chain joins TRBV20-1 and TRBJ2-5; the match to TRBD1 covers 8 bases. The junction had 15 bases not matched to a gene; V was cut back by 5 bases and J by 4 bases. CDR1 is DFQATT and CDR2 is SNEGSKA in the germline V gene (reference sequence). The CDR3 covers 16 residues.

The genes are TRBV29-1 and TRBJ1-1, with D unclear. There are 13 residues in the CDR3. Between the trimmed V and J ends, which lost 4 bases and 2 bases, there was a span of 11 bases. Germline loops: CDR1 SQVTM, CDR2 ANQGSEA. Written as DNA, the CDR3 is TGCAGCGTTGTCGCAGTCGAAAACACTGAAGCTTTCTTT. Amino acids: CSVVAVENTEAFF.

The chain joins TRBV29-1 to TRBJ1-2; tentative D call: TRBD1 (5 bases). This CDR3 comprises 11 residues. Trimming cost V 8 bases and J 0 bases, with 7 bases left between them. Germline-derived CDR1 and CDR2 are SQVTM and ANQGSEA. Written as DNA, the CDR3 is TGCAGCTTCAGGGCTAACTATGGCTACACCTTC. Encoded protein: CSFRANYGYTF.

This clonotype has a handful of counts. This chain's CDR3 is CASNQGGAGDYGYTF. The CDR3, as DNA: TGTGCCAGCAATCAGGGCGGGGCGGGGGACTATGGCTACACCTTC. This chain joins TRBV6-5 and TRBJ1-2, with D perhaps TRBD1 (5 bases). Germline loops: CDR1 MNHEY, CDR2 SVGAGI. This CDR3 region has 15 residues. V dropped 7 bases and J dropped 3 bases, with 18 bases sitting between them.

This clonotype has at least ten counts. Relative to the germline gene, one junction end is altered; a read error may explain this. Here the CDR3 reads CASSLVSQETQYF. The CDR3 DNA sequence: TGCGCCAGCAGCTTAGTCAGCCAAGAGACCCAGTACTTC. This chain uses TRBV7-2 with TRBJ2-5; D ambiguous. Germline lookup yields CDR1 SGHTA and CDR2 FQGNSA. The length of the CDR3 is 13 residues.

The J gene is TRBJ1-1, the V gene TRBV29-1; D remains unclear. This CDR3 comprises 13 residues. From germline, CDR1 is SQVTM and CDR2 ANQGSEA. Trimming took 4 bases from V and 1 from J, leaving 10 bases between them. CDR3 sequence reads: CSVVAASNTEAFF. In nucleotides, the CDR3 is TGCAGCGTTGTCGCAGCATCGAACACTGAAGCTTTCTTT.

Of note for this clonotype: One junction end does not reproduce the germline sequence, and a read error may be involved. The rearrangement links TRBV12-3 or TRBV12-4 to TRBJ1-2; D gene unclear. The CDR3 runs 13 residues. The CDR3 DNA reads TGTGCCGGCAGTTTGACCGCTAACTATGGCTACACCTTC. Amino acid sequence: CAGSLTANYGYTF.

This chain joins TRBV30 and TRBJ2-7; 8 bases align to TRBD1. The junction had 12 bases not matched to a gene; V was cut back by 6 bases and J by 2 bases. Germline V CDR1 and CDR2: GTSNPN, SVGIG (reference sequence). There are 15 residues in the CDR3. The CDR3 sequence is CACSIGGTGTYEQYF. The CDR3 nucleotides read TGTGCCTGCTCTATTGGCGGGACAGGTACCTACGAGCAGTACTTC. Complete variable domain (other parts from reference TRBV30 and TRBJ2-7): SQTIHQWPATLVQPVGSPLSLECTVEGTSNPNLYWYRQAAGRGLQLLFYSVGIGQISSEVPQNLSASRPQDRQFILSSKKLLLSDSGFYLCACSIGGTGTYEQYFGPGTRLTVT.

The chain uses TRBV6-2 or TRBV6-3 and TRBJ2-3; possibly TRBD1 for D (6 bases). The CDR3 spans 14 residues. Germline assignment: CDR1 MNHEY and CDR2 SVGEGT. With 6 bases removed from V and 9 bases from J, the gap between germline ends came to 19 bases. CDR3 protein: CASSPYVRQATQYF. The CDR3, as DNA: TGTGCCAGCAGCCCTTACGTCCGACAGGCGACGCAGTATTTT.

This sequence joins TRBV20-1 and TRBJ1-4; D is unresolved. V gave up 6 bases and J gave up 6 bases, with 14 bases separating them. The CDR3 totals 13 residues. Germline V lookup: CDR1 DFQATT, CDR2 SNEGSKA (reference sequence). The CDR3 here is CSAPSWKDEKLFF. For the CDR3, the DNA is TGCAGTGCCCCATCATGGAAGGATGAAAAACTGTTTTTT.

This sequence joins TRBV12-5 and TRBJ1-3; D possibly corresponds to TRBD1 (6 bases). The V end lost 7 bases, the J end lost 0 bases, and 19 bases lay between the germline ends. Germline V gene sequence: CDR1 LGHNT, CDR2 FRNRAP. The CDR3 runs to 17 residues. The CDR3 nucleotides read TGTGCTAGTGCCACTATTGGACAGATCAACTCTGGAAACACCATATATTTT. This sequence encodes CASATIGQINSGNTIYF.

V usage is TRBV3-1 and J usage is TRBJ2-1; TRBD2 matches 11 bases. The CDR3 covers 17 residues. Germline V gene sequence: CDR1 LGHDT, CDR2 YNNKEL (reference sequence). J was trimmed by 4 bases and V by 4 bases; bases with no gene match: 9. The CDR3 DNA follows: TGTGCCAGCAGCCGGCAACCCACTAGCGGGAGTTACAATGAGCAGTTCTTC. Translating it yields CASSRQPTSGSYNEQFF.

There are a few counts of this clonotype. The chain joins TRBV7-8 to TRBJ2-1, with D perhaps TRBD1 (6 bases). Per the germline V gene, CDR1 is SGHVS and CDR2 is FQNEAQ. V lost 4 bases and J lost 2, with 12 bases in between. CDR3 length: 15 amino acids. The CDR3 here is CASSSQGRTYNEQFF. The CDR3 nucleotides are TGTGCCAGCAGCTCCCAGGGGCGTACCTACAATGAGCAGTTCTTC. Full variable domain (outside the CDR3, taken from reference TRBV7-8 and TRBJ2-1): GAGVSQSPRYKVAKRGQDVALRCDPISGHVSLFWYQQALGQGPEFLTYFQNEAQLDKSGLPSDRFFAERPEGSVSTLKIQRTQQEDSAVYLCASSSQGRTYNEQFFGPGTRLTVL.

V and J are TRBV6-1 and TRBJ2-1, with TRBD2 matching over 12 bases. The V gene end was trimmed by 6 bases and the J gene end by 5 bases; junction bases not matched to a gene: 8. Germline V CDR1 and CDR2: MNHNS, SASEGT. The CDR3 runs 16 residues. The CDR3 loop is CASRLAGGGSNNEQFF. CDR3 DNA: TGTGCCAGCAGACTAGCGGGGGGCGGGTCCAACAATGAGCAGTTCTTC.

This chain joins TRBV12-5 and TRBJ2-1; D call uncertain. The CDR3 loop spans 15 amino acids. The germline V gene encodes CDR1 LGHNT and CDR2 FRNRAP. The ends were cut back, 1 base at V and 4 bases at J, with 11 bases in the middle. CDR3 DNA sequence: TGTGCTAGTGGTTTGGGGGCGGCCGCGTACAATGAGCAGTTCTTC. Translation: CASGLGAAAYNEQFF.

The V and J genes are TRBV5-1 and TRBJ2-5; D uncertain. The CDR3 spans 16 residues. The germline V gene has CDR1 SGHRS and CDR2 YFSETQ. The V and J ends lost 0 bases and 1 base respectively, with 13 bases between them. The CDR3 coding sequence is TGCGCCAGCAGCTTGGGTGGGCCCGGAGCCCAAGAGACCCAGTACTTC. Translating gives CASSLGGPGAQETQYF. Supplemented by reference TRBV5-1 and TRBJ2-5, the full variable domain reads KAGVTQTPRYLIKTRGQQVTLSCSPISGHRSVSWYQQTPGQGLQFLFEYFSETQRNKGNFPGRFSGRQFSNSRSEMNVSTLELGDSALYLCASSLGGPGAQETQYFGPGTRLLVL.

This clonotype was seen only a few times. V usage is TRBV30 and J usage is TRBJ2-5, with D tentatively TRBD1 or TRBD2 (6 bases each). CDR1 and CDR2 from the germline V gene are GTSNPN and SVGIG (reference sequence). Trimming removed 3 bases at V and 4 bases at J, with 18 bases between. The CDR3 extends over 15 amino acids. As DNA, the CDR3 is TGTGCCTGGAGGACCCGGTCGGGGGCGGTAGAGACCCAGTACTTC. This translates into CAWRTRSGAVETQYF.

The chain recombines TRBV5-1 with TRBJ2-5, with a tentative D call TRBD2 (6 bases). The germline CDR1 and CDR2 sequences are SGHRS and YFSETQ. The CDR3 loop spans 14 amino acids. The V and J ends lost 4 bases and 4 bases respectively, with 14 bases between them. In DNA, the CDR3 is TGCGCCAGCAGCAACACTGTGGGGGGAGAGACCCAGTACTTC. This sequence encodes CASSNTVGGETQYF.

The CDR3 DNA sequence: TGCAGCGGCCTCGGGACTAGCGGGAGAAATTACAATGAGCAGTTCTTC. It translates to CSGLGTSGRNYNEQFF. V gene TRBV29-1 combines with J gene TRBJ2-1; TRBD2 matches at 14 bases. The CDR3 sequence is 16 residues long. Trimming cost V 7 bases and J 4 bases; bases outside gene matches: 9. The germline V gene has CDR1 SQVTM and CDR2 ANQGSEA.

This clonotype was found once. The chain uses TRBV11-2 and TRBJ2-5; TRBD1 is a possible D gene (6 bases). Matching the DNA end better, TRBJ2-7 makes the J call doubtful. The CDR3 consists of 12 residues. Germline V gene data show CDR1 as SGHAT and CDR2 as FQNNGV. The DNA for the CDR3 is TGTGCCAGCAGCCGACACAGGGACGAGCAGTACTTC. Protein sequence: CASSRHRDEQYF.

This clonotype was observed a few times. The rearrangement links TRBV6-2 or TRBV6-3 to TRBJ1-1; 7 nucleotides agree with TRBD1. This CDR3 comprises 13 residues. J gave up 7 bases and V 6 bases, and 8 bases lay outside the gene matches. Germline V CDR1 and CDR2: MNHEY, SVGEGT. The CDR3 bases are TGTGCCAGCAGACCCTCGGACAGGCTTGAAGCTTTCTTT. Amino acid sequence: CASRPSDRLEAFF.

The chain has TRBV2 and TRBJ1-2; 7 bases map to TRBD1. Germline V gives CDR1 SNHLY, CDR2 FYNNEI. The trim removed 3 bases at V and 6 bases at J, leaving 10 bases unmatched. The CDR3 length is 15 residues. CDR3 nucleotide sequence: TGTGCCAGCAGTGAGTTGGGAGGGGGCCTAAATGGCTACACCTTC. This codes for CASSELGGGLNGYTF.